A single sample gave rise to the 30 T cell receptor beta chains below, sequenced in a study of cytomegalovirus exposure and HLA in healthy donors. The PCR had 60 Vbeta and 13 Jbeta primers. Here immunoSEQ multiplex PCR was the method, and the copy in TCRdb shows in-frame clones only, minus some. The profile shows around 150,000 clones, 70% to 80% of them singletons. The sequenced sample was PBMCs. Every receptor here comes from a human donor in good health.

The V gene is TRBV7-9, the J gene TRBJ2-1; D not resolved. CDR1 is SEHNR, CDR2 FQNEAQ, per germline (reference sequence). CDR3 size: 14 residues. Trimming shortened V by 5 bases and J by 10 bases, and 18 bases separated the two germline ends. The CDR3 sequence: CASSPPSSYAEQFF. CDR3 coding DNA: TGTGCCAGCAGCCCCCCCTCGTCCTACGCGGAGCAGTTCTTC.

Only one count was recorded for this clone. This chain uses TRBV28 with TRBJ2-1, with 9 nucleotides matching TRBD2. V dropped 7 bases and J dropped 4; count of bases not matched to a gene: 11. CDR3 length: 16 amino acids. CDR1 and CDR2 (germline): MDHEN, SYDVKM. CDR3 nucleotide sequence: TGTGCCAGCATTGCAGGAATGAGCGGGAGGTACAATGAGCAGTTCTTC. Its protein product is CASIAGMSGRYNEQFF.

V usage is TRBV9 and J usage is TRBJ2-1; 10 nucleotides agree with TRBD2. Germline V gene data show CDR1 as SGDLS and CDR2 as YYNGEE. The CDR3 contains 16 residues. The J segment lost 6 bases and the V segment lost 3 bases, leaving 9 bases of the junction unmatched. CDR3 sequence reads: CASSGTPSGSPNEQFF. The CDR3 nucleotides are TGTGCCAGCAGCGGAACCCCTAGCGGGAGTCCCAATGAGCAGTTCTTC.

V and J are TRBV9 and TRBJ2-2, with 7 nucleotides matching TRBD1. This CDR3 region has 18 residues. Per the germline V gene, CDR1 is SGDLS and CDR2 is YYNGEE. With 0 bases clipped from V and 4 bases from J, the junction kept 12 bases outside the gene matches. CDR3 in amino acids: CASSVVAPTGWSTGELFF. The CDR3 DNA sequence: TGTGCCAGCAGCGTAGTAGCCCCGACAGGGTGGAGCACCGGGGAGCTGTTTTTT. Combining the CDR3 with reference TRBV9 and TRBJ2-2 gives the whole variable domain DSGVTQTPKHLITATGQRVTLRCSPRSGDLSVYWYQQSLDQGLQFLIQYYNGEERAKGNILERFSAQQFPDLHSELNLSSLELGDSALYFCASSVVAPTGWSTGELFFGEGSRLTVL.

The chain joins TRBV4-3 to TRBJ1-2, with TRBD1 matching 11 bases. Trimming at V came to 3 bases and at J to 4 bases, leaving 7 bases not matched to a gene. This CDR3 is 16 amino acids long. From germline, CDR1 is LGHNA and CDR2 YSLEER. CDR3 sequence: CASSQGRTGGGYGYTF. DNA of the CDR3: TGCGCCAGCAGCCAGGGGCGGACAGGGGGCGGCTATGGCTACACCTTC.

Of note for this clone: At one end, the junction sequence differs from germline, possibly due to a read error. V and J are TRBV2 and TRBJ1-1; no firm D call. Germline loops: CDR1 SNHLY, CDR2 FYNNEI. The CDR3 loop spans 14 amino acids. CDR3 amino acids: CASREVAGNTEAFF. The CDR3 DNA reads as TGTGCCAGCAGAGAAGTGGCGGGGAACACTGAAGCTTTCTTT.

This chain uses TRBV6-6 with TRBJ1-5; TRBD1 might be the D (6 bases). CDR1 is MNHNY and CDR2 is SVGAGI in the germline V gene (reference sequence). V was pared by 8 bases and J by 1 base, with 9 bases between. The CDR3 covers 13 residues. CDR3 nucleotides: TGTGCCAGCCGGACAGTGAGCAATCAGCCCCAGCATTTT. Translated, it gives CASRTVSNQPQHF.

The genes are TRBV4-2 and TRBJ1-3; 12 nucleotides line up with TRBD1. From germline, CDR1 is LGHNA and CDR2 YNFKEQ. V was pared by 5 bases and J by 3 bases, with 8 bases of the junction left unmatched. The CDR3 runs 17 residues. CDR3: CASSYRDRGLGGNTIYF. CDR3 coding DNA: TGTGCCAGCAGCTACCGGGACAGGGGGCTTGGTGGAAACACCATATATTTT.

This rearrangement joins TRBV7-8 to TRBJ2-7, with TRBD1 identical over 9 bases. The CDR3 is made up of 16 amino acids. J was trimmed by 2 bases and V by 3 bases; bases with no gene match: 8. Germline loops: CDR1 SGHVS, CDR2 FQNEAQ. The CDR3 here is CASSFDTGDRAYEQYF. The CDR3 coding sequence is TGTGCCAGCAGCTTCGATACTGGGGACAGGGCCTACGAGCAGTACTTC.

The gene calls are TRBV7-6 and TRBJ2-2, with TRBD2 matching 7 bases. The CDR3 covers 16 residues. From germline, CDR1 is SGHVS and CDR2 FNYEAQ. The J segment lost 5 bases and the V segment lost 0 bases, leaving 6 bases of the junction unmatched. CDR3 bases: TGTGCCAGCAGCTTAGCGGGAGGGCCGGGGACCGGGGAGCTGTTTTTT. It yields the protein CASSLAGGPGTGELFF.

V usage is TRBV15 and J usage is TRBJ1-2; D is unresolved. The CDR3 has 13 amino acids. The V end was cut by 5 bases, the J end by 2 bases, with 9 bases between. The V gene's germline CDR1 is LNHNV and CDR2 YYDKDF (reference sequence). The CDR3 sequence: CATSGGLNYGYTF. The CDR3 bases are TGTGCCACCAGCGGCGGCCTCAACTATGGCTACACCTTC. The complete variable domain, with remaining parts taken from reference TRBV15 and TRBJ1-2, reads DAMVIQNPRYQVTQFGKPVTLSCSQTLNHNVMYWYQQKSSQAPKLLFHYYDKDFNNEADTPDNFQSRRPNTSFCFLDIRSPGLGDTAMYLCATSGGLNYGYTFGSGTRLTVV.

This chain joins TRBV4-3 and TRBJ1-1; D might be TRBD1 (5 bases). Trimming removed 2 bases from V and 3 bases from J, with 25 bases in between. Germline CDR1 and CDR2: LGHNA and YSLEER. This CDR3 region has 19 residues. Here the CDR3 reads CASSQSAYRSGRGDTEAFF. The DNA of the CDR3 is TGCGCCAGCAGCCAATCCGCTTACCGGTCGGGGCGCGGGGACACTGAAGCTTTCTTT.

CDR3 sequence (DNA): TGTGCCAGCAGCGAGGGACTAGCGGGAGGCAATGAGCAGTTCTTC. Translation gives CASSEGLAGGNEQFF. The chain has TRBV5-6 and TRBJ2-1; 15 bases agree with TRBD2. CDR3 size: 15 residues. Per the germline V gene, CDR1 is SGHDT and CDR2 is YYEEEE. The V and J ends lost 4 bases and 6 bases, in that order; junction bases with no gene match: 2.

The genes are TRBV11-2 and TRBJ1-4; 8 nucleotides agree with TRBD1. The CDR3 covers 14 residues. The V segment lost 8 bases and the J segment 2 bases; nucleotides outside the gene matches: 4. Germline assignment: CDR1 SGHAT and CDR2 FQNNGV. CDR3 residues: CASATGGTNEKLFF. DNA for the CDR3: TGTGCCAGCGCTACAGGGGGGACTAATGAAAAACTGTTTTTT.

This clone appeared a single time. V and J are TRBV28 and TRBJ1-5; D unresolved. CDR1 and CDR2 (germline): MDHEN, SYDVKM. V was trimmed by 5 bases and J by 4 bases, leaving 27 bases between them. The CDR3 is made up of 19 amino acids. The CDR3 is CASSPSQGAGIWGNQPQHF. CDR3 nucleotides: TGTGCCAGCAGTCCCTCCCAAGGAGCGGGCATCTGGGGTAATCAGCCCCAGCATTTT.

The rearrangement links TRBV5-1 to TRBJ2-1; 12 bases align to TRBD2. Per the germline V gene, CDR1 is SGHRS and CDR2 is YFSETQ. V lost 3 bases, J lost 9 bases, and 10 bases stayed unmatched. The CDR3 contains 16 residues. CDR3 residues: CASSSYLAGGRGEQFF. CDR3 nucleotide sequence: TGCGCCAGCAGCTCCTATCTAGCGGGGGGGCGCGGTGAGCAGTTCTTC.

The rearrangement joins TRBV10-2 to TRBJ2-7, with 8 positions matching TRBD2. Germline trimming cut 7 bases from V and 0 bases from J; bases unmatched to any gene: 8. Looked up from germline, CDR1 is WSHSY and CDR2 is SAAADI. This CDR3 region has 15 residues. The CDR3 is CASKLREGISYEQYF. CDR3 nucleotide sequence: TGCGCCAGCAAGTTACGGGAGGGTATCTCCTACGAGCAGTACTTC.

This clone was observed a handful of times. The chain links TRBV25-1 to TRBJ2-1; possible D gene TRBD2, 5 bases. Between the trimmed V and J ends, which lost 1 base and 3 bases, there was a span of 10 bases. CDR1 is MGHDK and CDR2 is SYGVNS in the germline V gene. This CDR3 is 15 amino acids long. CDR3 DNA sequence: TGTGCCAGCAGTGAATCTAGCAGAAACTACAATGAGCAGTTCTTC. It translates to CASSESSRNYNEQFF.

The chain carries TRBV6-5 and TRBJ2-1; D uncertain. Trimming removed 5 bases from V and 9 bases from J, with 11 bases in between. Germline V lookup: CDR1 MNHEY, CDR2 SVGAGI. The CDR3 consists of 12 residues. CDR3 loop: CASSPTGPEQFF. Written as DNA, the CDR3 is TGTGCCAGCAGTCCCACCGGTCCTGAGCAGTTCTTC.

This chain connects TRBV19 to TRBJ2-2; 13 nucleotides agree with TRBD2. The trim removed 9 bases at V and 7 bases at J, leaving 11 bases unmatched. CDR3 length: 16 amino acids. Looked up from germline, CDR1 is LNHDA and CDR2 is SQIVND (reference sequence). The CDR3 bases are TGTGCCAGCAGCCTTCGGACTAGCGGGAGAGGCGGGGAGCTGTTTTTT. It yields the protein CASSLRTSGRGGELFF.

The chain combines TRBV6-5 with TRBJ1-1; D is possibly TRBD1 (6 bases). The CDR3 is made up of 15 amino acids. CDR1 MNHEY and CDR2 SVGAGI come from the germline V gene. V was trimmed by 6 bases and J by 0 bases, leaving 14 bases between them. CDR3 coding DNA: TGTGCCAGCAGACTTACTAGGGGGATGAACACTGAAGCTTTCTTT. It yields the protein CASRLTRGMNTEAFF.

The CDR3 DNA reads TGTGCCAGCAGTGATGGGGGGCGGGAGACTGAAGCTTTCTTT. It yields the protein CASSDGGRETEAFF. The J gene is TRBJ1-1, the V gene TRBV2; tentative D call: TRBD1 (6 bases). V lost 3 bases and J lost 5, with 13 bases in between. CDR3 length equals 14 residues. From germline, CDR1 is SNHLY and CDR2 FYNNEI.

This chain connects TRBV7-9 to TRBJ2-7, with 7 nucleotides matching TRBD1. This CDR3 has 14 amino acids. The trim removed 4 bases at V and 7 bases at J, leaving 10 bases unmatched. Germline-derived CDR1 and CDR2 are SEHNR and FQNEAQ (reference sequence). The CDR3 sequence: CASSSRTGGLEQYF. For the CDR3, the DNA is TGTGCCAGCAGCTCTCGGACAGGCGGCCTAGAGCAGTACTTC.

The chain joins TRBV18 to TRBJ2-5, with TRBD1 identical over 9 bases. The CDR3 extends over 14 amino acids. Germline CDR1 KGHSH, CDR2 LQKENI. Germline trimming cut 2 bases from V and 8 bases from J; bases unmatched to any gene: 6. As DNA, the CDR3 is TGTGCCAGCTCACCAACGGACAGGGGAGGCACCCAGTACTTC. Translating it yields CASSPTDRGGTQYF.

The chain recombines TRBV5-6 with TRBJ2-5; 9 bases are shared with TRBD2. With V trimmed by 3 bases and J by 6 bases, 9 bases remained unmatched. Germline V lookup: CDR1 SGHDT, CDR2 YYEEEE. The CDR3 is 15 amino acids. The CDR3 spells CASSSGLAPGQTQYF. The CDR3 DNA is TGTGCCAGCAGCTCGGGACTAGCTCCGGGGCAGACCCAGTACTTC.

The chain joins TRBV7-2 to TRBJ2-3; D is possibly TRBD2 (6 bases). Looked up from germline, CDR1 is SGHTA and CDR2 is FQGNSA. The length of the CDR3 is 14 residues. Trimming cost V 4 bases and J 0 bases, with 8 bases left between them. The CDR3, as DNA: TGTGCCAGCAGCTCCGGACTAAGCACAGATACGCAGTATTTT. Protein: CASSSGLSTDTQYF.

The table lists this clone with a few counts. This rearrangement joins TRBV6-1 to TRBJ1-5, with D uncertain. The CDR3 runs to 13 residues. Germline-derived CDR1 and CDR2 are MNHNS and SASEGT. The V gene lost 1 base and the J gene lost 5 bases, with 6 bases spanning the gap. The CDR3 DNA sequence: TGTGCCAGCAGTGAAGGGCGGGATCAGCCCCAGCATTTT. This codes for CASSEGRDQPQHF.

The chain is built from TRBV6-6 and TRBJ1-2, with 7 bases fitting TRBD1. The CDR3 has 16 amino acids. Trimming removed 0 bases from V and 4 bases from J; junction bases left unmatched: 8. CDR1 MNHNY and CDR2 SVGAGI come from the germline V gene (reference sequence). The CDR3 spells CASSYSRDSLLYGYTF. CDR3 in DNA: TGTGCCAGCAGTTACTCAAGGGACAGCCTCCTCTATGGCTACACCTTC.

V and J are TRBV6-1 and TRBJ2-4; the D gene is possibly TRBD2 (6 bases). Trimming cost V 4 bases and J 7 bases, with 17 bases left between them. This CDR3 contains 15 residues. The germline gives CDR1 MNHNS, CDR2 SASEGT. The chain's CDR3 is CASSGYRGTWNIQYF. Here the CDR3 DNA reads TGTGCCAGCAGTGGTTATCGGGGGACCTGGAACATTCAGTACTTC.

V gene TRBV7-9 combines with J gene TRBJ2-2, with D tentatively TRBD2 (5 bases). CDR1 and CDR2 from the germline V gene are SEHNR and FQNEAQ (reference sequence). Trimming cost V 6 bases and J 3 bases, with 20 bases left between them. CDR3 length: 17 residues. The CDR3 DNA sequence: TGTGCCAGCAGGGGAACAACAAGCGCCGGGGACACCGGGGAGCTGTTTTTT. Amino acid sequence: CASRGTTSAGDTGELFF. Variable domain in full (rest from reference TRBV7-9 and TRBJ2-2): DTGVSQNPRHKITKRGQNVTFRCDPISEHNRLYWYRQTLGQGPEFLTYFQNEAQLEKSRLLSDRFSAERPKGSFSTLEIQRTEQGDSAMYLCASRGTTSAGDTGELFFGEGSRLTVL.